Below, 21 T cell receptor beta chains from the same sample are listed, as sequenced in a study of early T cells in non-severe SARS-CoV-2 infection (dated by TCRdb to the early 2020s). Library construction relied on 5' RACE. Data came from a NextSeq 500. TCRdb reran the public reads through fastp at Q25 and MiXCR, keeping productive beta chains. Every entry covers one CDR3 protein and lists the most common genes and DNA from its rows. A total of around 80,000 distinct CDR3 sequences appear in this sample, approximately 13% of them only once. About 6.4% of the sample belongs to the ten largest clones. Sequencing was carried out using whole blood. Every receptor here comes from an adult who was a healthcare worker with PCR-confirmed SARS-CoV-2 infection or an uninfected control (not recorded which).

Ten or more counts support this clonotype. The chain recombines TRBV5-6 with TRBJ2-1; TRBD1 matches 8 bases. This CDR3 region has 16 residues. Germline loops: CDR1 SGHDT, CDR2 YYEEEE. V dropped 1 base and J dropped 0; count of bases not matched to a gene: 3. The CDR3 here is CASSLTGQGSYNEQFF. CDR3 coding DNA: TGTGCCAGCAGCTTGACCGGACAGGGCTCCTACAATGAGCAGTTCTTC.

This clonotype appeared a single time. This sequence joins TRBV5-5 and TRBJ2-2, with D possibly being TRBD1 (5 bases). The CDR3 is 14 residues long. Germline assignment: CDR1 SGHKS and CDR2 YYEKEE (reference sequence). Deletions cut 1 base from V and 4 bases from J, with 8 bases between. The CDR3 is CASSLQGATGELFF. The CDR3 DNA reads TGTGCCAGCAGCTTGCAGGGCGCCACCGGGGAGCTGTTTTTT. The full variable domain, with the rest looked up from reference TRBV5-5 and TRBJ2-2, is DAGVTQSPTHLIKTRGQQVTLRCSPISGHKSVSWYQQVLGQGPQFIFQYYEKEERGRGNFPDRFSARQFPNYSSELNVNALLLGDSALYLCASSLQGATGELFFGEGSRLTVL.

The V call is TRBV4-2, the J call TRBJ2-1; 9 bases align to TRBD1. V shed 3 bases and J 11 bases; nucleotides not matched to a gene: 5. Germline lookup yields CDR1 LGHNA and CDR2 YNFKEQ. This CDR3 has 13 amino acids. The CDR3 coding sequence is TGTGCCAGCAGCCATCGGACAGGGGATAAGCAGTTCTTC. Translated: CASSHRTGDKQFF.

This clonotype was seen at least ten times. The chain employs TRBV4-2 and TRBJ1-1; D remains ambiguous. V gave up 7 bases and J gave up 1 base, with 16 bases separating them. The germline V gene has CDR1 LGHNA and CDR2 YNFKEQ. The CDR3 consists of 15 residues. CDR3 in amino acids: CASTPSSGKNTEAFF. The CDR3 DNA reads as TGTGCCAGCACCCCGAGTAGCGGTAAGAACACTGAAGCTTTCTTT.

The chain has TRBV6-2 or TRBV6-3 and TRBJ1-1; a possible D gene is TRBD1 (5 bases). CDR3 length: 16 amino acids. V was clipped by 6 bases and J by 0 bases, with 17 bases between them. The germline CDR1 and CDR2 sequences are MNHEY and SVGEGT. The CDR3 spells CASRNGGAGLNTEAFF. CDR3 DNA sequence: TGTGCCAGCAGGAACGGGGGAGCAGGGCTGAACACTGAAGCTTTCTTT.

This sequence joins TRBV6-2 or TRBV6-3 and TRBJ2-7; D call uncertain. The CDR3 loop spans 16 amino acids. Per the germline V gene, CDR1 is MNHEY and CDR2 is SVGEGT. V lost 6 bases, J lost 2 bases, and 20 bases lay in between. CDR3 sequence: CASSPLDPFLTYEQYF. The CDR3 nucleotides are TGTGCCAGCAGCCCACTCGACCCCTTCTTGACCTACGAGCAGTACTTC.

The V and J genes are TRBV10-3 and TRBJ2-7; D ambiguous. Germline CDR1 ENHRY, CDR2 SYGVKD. V lost 6 bases, J lost 3 bases, and 15 bases lay in between. The CDR3 spans 14 residues. The CDR3 here is CAIRPEQTDYEQYF. CDR3 DNA: TGTGCCATCAGACCCGAACAGACGGACTACGAGCAGTACTTC.

Only a few counts were recorded for this clonotype. This chain links TRBV6-1 with TRBJ2-1, with 10 bases matching TRBD2. The CDR3 spans 16 residues. V trimming: 7 bases; J trimming: 6 bases; junction bases outside the gene matches: 12. Per the germline V gene, CDR1 is MNHNS and CDR2 is SASEGT. The CDR3 DNA reads as TGTGCCAGCAACCTAGTACTAGCGGGACGCGCCAATGAGCAGTTCTTC. Its translation is CASNLVLAGRANEQFF.

This clonotype was picked up a small number of times. The chain links TRBV7-2 to TRBJ1-2; D gene uncertain. Germline CDR1 is SGHTA and CDR2 is FQGNSA. The CDR3 runs 13 residues. V was cut by 0 bases and J by 5 bases, with 7 bases left in between. The CDR3 DNA reads as TGTGCCAGCAGCTTAGCCGGAGAATATGGCTACACCTTC. Its protein is CASSLAGEYGYTF.

This clonotype showed up many times. This CDR3 is CASSRSGSLDSPLHF. The DNA of the CDR3 is TGTGCCAGCAGCCGAAGTGGGTCTTTGGATTCACCCCTCCACTTT. This chain links TRBV5-4 with TRBJ1-6; no reliable D call. Looked up from germline, CDR1 is SGHNT and CDR2 is YYREEE (reference sequence). Deletions cut 4 bases from V and 8 bases from J, with 16 bases between. The CDR3 runs 15 residues. Full variable domain (remainder filled in from reference TRBV5-4 and TRBJ1-6): ETGVTQSPTHLIKTRGQQVTLRCSSQSGHNTVSWYQQALGQGPQFIFQYYREEENGRGNFPPRFSGLQFPNYSSELNVNALELDDSALYLCASSRSGSLDSPLHFGNGTRLTVT.

This clonotype was counted at least ten times. The chain carries TRBV5-5 and TRBJ2-6; the D call may be TRBD1 or TRBD2 (5 bases each). Germline assignment: CDR1 SGHKS and CDR2 YYEKEE (reference sequence). Trimming took off 6 bases at V and 4 bases at J, with 17 bases between the two ends. This CDR3 spans 16 amino acids. For the CDR3, the DNA is TGTGCCAGCACCCTCCTGGTAGGGACCGGGGCCAACGTCCTGACTTTC. Protein: CASTLLVGTGANVLTF.

This clonotype has ten or more counts. The CDR3 loop reads CASSLFSGGYSYNEQFF. The CDR3 region has the DNA TGTGCCAGCAGTTTATTCAGCGGGGGTTACTCCTACAATGAGCAGTTCTTC. The chain links TRBV27 to TRBJ2-1; 8 positions agree with TRBD2. CDR3 length equals 17 residues. From germline, CDR1 is MNHEY and CDR2 SMNVEV (reference sequence). Trimming cost V 1 base and J 0 bases; bases outside gene matches: 5.

A few counts support this clonotype. The rearrangement uses TRBV30 and TRBJ2-7; D is possibly TRBD2 (6 bases). Germline-derived CDR1 and CDR2 are GTSNPN and SVGIG (reference sequence). V was pared by 5 bases and J by 2 bases, with 13 bases between. This CDR3 has 13 residues. The DNA for the CDR3 is TGTGCCTGGTCCGGGGGAGGCACCTACGAGCAGTACTTC. It translates to CAWSGGGTYEQYF. Complete variable domain (other parts from reference TRBV30 and TRBJ2-7): SQTIHQWPATLVQPVGSPLSLECTVEGTSNPNLYWYRQAAGRGLQLLFYSVGIGQISSEVPQNLSASRPQDRQFILSSKKLLLSDSGFYLCAWSGGGTYEQYFGPGTRLTVT.

The rearrangement joins TRBV18 to TRBJ1-5; maybe TRBD1 (5 bases). V lost 5 bases to trimming and J lost 4 bases, with 9 bases between them. CDR3 length equals 13 residues. Per germline, CDR1 KGHSH and CDR2 LQKENI. The CDR3 spells CASSGDRNQPQHF. The DNA of the CDR3 is TGTGCCAGCTCAGGGGACCGGAATCAGCCCCAGCATTTT.

The gene calls are TRBV7-9 and TRBJ2-3; no clear D. V lost 2 bases to trimming and J lost 0 bases, with 12 bases between them. The germline V gene encodes CDR1 SEHNR and CDR2 FQNEAQ (reference sequence). This CDR3 contains 16 residues. As DNA, the CDR3 is TGTGCCAGCAGCTTAATACTGGAGACTAGCACAGATACGCAGTATTTT. Protein: CASSLILETSTDTQYF.

Ten or more counts support this clonotype. The rearrangement uses TRBV3-1 and TRBJ2-1; tentative D call: TRBD2 (5 bases). Germline V CDR1 and CDR2: LGHDT, YNNKEL (reference sequence). The CDR3 is made up of 12 amino acids. The ends were cut back, 5 bases at V and 10 bases at J, with 12 bases in the middle. The CDR3 nucleotides read TGTGCCAGCAGCTTACTAGGCGGAGAGCAGTTCTTC. Protein: CASSLLGGEQFF.

This clonotype was seen a few times. This chain joins TRBV12-5 and TRBJ1-1; no clear D. CDR3 length equals 12 residues. V was cut by 4 bases and J by 7 bases, with 10 bases left in between. Germline CDR1 is LGHNT and CDR2 is FRNRAP. The CDR3 region has the DNA TGTGCTAGTGGTTCGGGAGCACTTGAAGCTTTCTTT. It is translated as CASGSGALEAFF.

This clonotype was detected a few times. V usage is TRBV28 and J usage is TRBJ2-7, with 7 bases lining up with TRBD1. V gave up 4 bases and J gave up 6 bases; unmatched junction bases: 6. The CDR3 is 13 residues long. Germline CDR1 reads MDHEN; CDR2 reads SYDVKM. The CDR3 region has the DNA TGTGCCAGCAGTTCTCTACAGGGGTCCGAGCAGTACTTC. Translated, it gives CASSSLQGSEQYF.

The CDR3 sequence: CASSPVLNTEAFF. CDR3 bases: TGTGCCAGCAGTCCAGTACTTAACACTGAAGCTTTCTTT. This sequence joins TRBV12-3 or TRBV12-4 and TRBJ1-1; D remains ambiguous. The CDR3 has 13 amino acids. With 5 bases removed from V and 2 bases from J, the gap between germline ends came to 9 bases.

This clonotype was found a few times. The chain couples TRBV5-1 to TRBJ2-2, with 7 positions matching TRBD2. The J segment lost 1 base and the V segment lost 6 bases, leaving 9 bases of the junction unmatched. There are 16 residues in the CDR3. Looked up from germline, CDR1 is SGHRS and CDR2 is YFSETQ. The CDR3 DNA reads TGCGCCAGCACCCTTCCGGGGGGACGGAACACCGGGGAGCTGTTTTTT. Its protein product is CASTLPGGRNTGELFF.

The table lists this clonotype with a few counts. This sequence joins TRBV7-9 and TRBJ1-2, with 9 nucleotides matching TRBD1. The germline V gene encodes CDR1 SEHNR and CDR2 FQNEAQ (reference sequence). The CDR3 totals 15 residues. The trim removed 4 bases at V and 2 bases at J, leaving 5 bases unmatched. The CDR3 DNA reads TGTGCCAGCAGCTCCCGGACAGGGGCAAACTATGGCTACACCTTC. Translating gives CASSSRTGANYGYTF.